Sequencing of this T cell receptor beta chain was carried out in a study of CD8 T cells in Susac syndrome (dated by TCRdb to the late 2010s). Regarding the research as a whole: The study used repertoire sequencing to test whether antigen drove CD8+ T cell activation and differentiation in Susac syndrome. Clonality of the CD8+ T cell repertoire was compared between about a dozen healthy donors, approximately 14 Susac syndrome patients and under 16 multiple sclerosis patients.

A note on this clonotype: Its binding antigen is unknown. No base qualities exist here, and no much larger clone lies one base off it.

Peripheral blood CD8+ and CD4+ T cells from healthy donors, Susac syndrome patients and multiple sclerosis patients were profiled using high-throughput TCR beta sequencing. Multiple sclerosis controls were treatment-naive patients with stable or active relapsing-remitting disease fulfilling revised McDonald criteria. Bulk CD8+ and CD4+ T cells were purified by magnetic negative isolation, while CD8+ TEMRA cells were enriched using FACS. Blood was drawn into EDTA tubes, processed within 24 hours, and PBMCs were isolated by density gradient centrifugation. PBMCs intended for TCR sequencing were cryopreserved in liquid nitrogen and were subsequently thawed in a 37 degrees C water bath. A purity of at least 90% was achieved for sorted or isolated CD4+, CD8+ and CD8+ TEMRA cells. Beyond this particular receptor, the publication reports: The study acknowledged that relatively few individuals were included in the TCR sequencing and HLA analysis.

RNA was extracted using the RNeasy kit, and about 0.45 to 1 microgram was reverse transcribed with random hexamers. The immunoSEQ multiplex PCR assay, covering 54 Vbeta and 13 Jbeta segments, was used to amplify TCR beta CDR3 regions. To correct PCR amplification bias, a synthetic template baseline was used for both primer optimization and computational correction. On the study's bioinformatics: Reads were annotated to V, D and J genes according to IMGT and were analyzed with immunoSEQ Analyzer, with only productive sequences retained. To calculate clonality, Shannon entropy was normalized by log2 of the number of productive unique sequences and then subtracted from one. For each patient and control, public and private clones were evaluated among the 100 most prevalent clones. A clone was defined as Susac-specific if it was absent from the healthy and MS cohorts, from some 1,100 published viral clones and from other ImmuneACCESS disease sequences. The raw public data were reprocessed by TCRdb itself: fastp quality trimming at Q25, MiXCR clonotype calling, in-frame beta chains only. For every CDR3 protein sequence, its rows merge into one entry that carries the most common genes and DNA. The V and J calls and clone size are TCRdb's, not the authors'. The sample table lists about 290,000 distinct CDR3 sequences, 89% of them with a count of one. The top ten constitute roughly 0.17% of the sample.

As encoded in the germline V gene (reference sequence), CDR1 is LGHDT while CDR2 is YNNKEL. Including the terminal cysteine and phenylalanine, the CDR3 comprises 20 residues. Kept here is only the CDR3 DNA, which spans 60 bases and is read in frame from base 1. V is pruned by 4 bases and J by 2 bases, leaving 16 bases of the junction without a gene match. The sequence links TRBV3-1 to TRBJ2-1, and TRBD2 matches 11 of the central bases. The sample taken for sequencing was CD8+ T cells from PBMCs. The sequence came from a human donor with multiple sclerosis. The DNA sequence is TGTGCCAGCAGCCTGATAATGGTTACTAGCGGGAGTACAGCCTACAATGAGCAGTTCTTC. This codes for CASSLIMVTSGSTAYNEQFF.